This TCR beta chain was sequenced during a study of T cell changes during pregnancy in multiple sclerosis. This CDR3 region has 17 residues. The germline V gene has CDR1 SEHNR and CDR2 FQNEAQ (reference sequence). The trim removed 2 bases at V and 7 bases at J, leaving 10 bases unmatched. The method was immunoSEQ multiplex PCR; TCRdb's version includes in-frame clones alone and lacks a portion of them. Of about 32,000 clones listed, roughly nine tenths were seen once; the top ten hold 10%. The source material was CD8+ T cells from peripheral blood mononuclear cells, sampled in the second trimester of pregnancy. This TCR was sampled from a female donor with multiple sclerosis, enrolled in a pregnancy study. The chain employs TRBV7-9 and TRBJ2-1, with 11 bases identical to TRBD2. The DNA of the CDR3 is TGTGCCAGCAGCTTACCTACTAGCGGGGGAACCAAGAATGAGCAGTTCTTC. Translated: CASSLPTSGGTKNEQFF. Supplemented by reference TRBV7-9 and TRBJ2-1, the full variable domain reads DTGVSQNPRHKITKRGQNVTFRCDPISEHNRLYWYRQTLGQGPEFLTYFQNEAQLEKSRLLSDRFSAERPKGSFSTLEIQRTEQGDSAMYLCASSLPTSGGTKNEQFFGPGTRLTVL.